This T cell receptor (beta chain) was recovered during a study of blood T cell repertoires in COVID-19 (dated by TCRdb to about 2020). Describing the broader study: Samples from collaborators originated in the United States, Italy and Spain and spanned both the acute and convalescent phases of COVID-19. Samples came from the ongoing ImmuneRACE study (first 160 participants) plus 1,254 subjects from 6 global collaborators. The repertoires were released in a freely available public database meant as a resource for research on the immune response to SARS-CoV-2. The material from the prospective study consisted of cDNA or gDNA derived from T cells, B-cell-depleted T cells, or PBMCs. Where available, HLA class I and class II types were obtained from metadata supplied by the sample provider rather than from assay-based typing. Deeply sampled blood TCRbeta repertoires from subjects exposed to, actively infected with, or recovered from COVID-19 were included in the dataset. Sample metadata almost always included a de-identified subject ID, COVID-19 status, age in years and sex. General conclusions and limits of the study: The amount of clinical and demographic metadata varied by source and participant and was provided uncurated.

As for this clone: Its specific antigen is unknown. Base qualities are missing; no much larger clone stands one base away.

Taken from the germline V gene, the CDR1 and CDR2 loops are WSHSY and SAAADI. Trimming costs V 6 bases and J 1 base, and their ends lie 21 bases apart. Its CDR3 holds 17 amino acids, cysteine through phenylalanine. The DNA shown is the 51-base CDR3, in frame from base 1. TCRbeta CDR3 regions were amplified from genomic DNA using the immunoSEQ Assay, a bias-controlled multiplex PCR. In the source study's methods: The number of nucleated cells in each sample was estimated by amplification of reference gene primers within the assay. To quantify the absolute abundance of each unique TCRbeta CDR3 rearrangement, sequence reads were collapsed and filtered. For each sample, productive Simpson clonality was calculated by taking the square root of Simpson's diversity index across productive rearrangements. Drawn from immuneACCESS, this table holds only the in-frame rearrangements with V and J called that TCRdb kept. Clones are partly lost; checked studies trace under half to an unresolved V gene and leave the rest unexplained. Clone size and the V and J calls come from that table; the DNA yielded D and trimming. The sample table holds about 400,000 clones, of which about 90% were seen once. The ten top clones hold around 3% of the sample.

Enrolling through a virtual design, the prospective study's participants ranged in age from roughly 18 to 95 years and lived across 24 United States geographic areas. In the prospective study, participants were assigned to cohorts based on the clinical history participants reported in a screening survey and a study questionnaire. For ImmuneRACE Cohort 3, a participant was defined as recovered based on two consecutive negative NP/OP PCR tests, clearance by a healthcare professional, or resolution of symptoms. In the prospective study, mobile phlebotomists collected whole blood, serum and a nasopharyngeal or oropharyngeal swab from each participant. Prospective study participants could optionally give additional blood draws and questionnaires over an approximately 2-month period. Before DNA extraction, prospective study blood samples were shipped either frozen or at room temperature.

This clonotype was obtained from a woman in her thirties who had recovered from COVID-19. The sequenced material came from PBMCs or T cells enriched from blood (not recorded which). Recombination linked TRBV10-2 to TRBJ2-5; TRBD2 is perhaps the D gene, given 7 matching bases. The nucleotide sequence reads as follows: TGCGCCAGCAGGCCCTCCAGGGGAGGGGGTCGCCAAGAGACCCAGTACTTC. This gives the protein CASRPSRGGGRQETQYF.